Shown below are 2 T cell receptor beta chains from a single sample sequenced in a study of blood T cell repertoires in COVID-19. The table came from immunoSEQ multiplex PCR; TCRdb's copy has only in-frame clones and leaves some out. This sample carries 180,000 or so clones, 65% to 90% of them seen once, and the ten largest clones take around 8.2%. The sample consisted of peripheral blood. The receptors stem from a man in his 60s with acute or convalescent COVID-19.

V gene TRBV29-1 combines with J gene TRBJ2-7; TRBD2 matches 7 bases. Germline lookup yields CDR1 SQVTM and CDR2 ANQGSEA. V lost 4 bases, J lost 9 bases, and 6 bases stayed unmatched. The CDR3 contains 11 residues. The CDR3 sequence: CSVGRGERQYF. CDR3 bases: TGCAGCGTTGGACGGGGGGAGCGGCAGTACTTC.

The chain carries TRBV2 and TRBJ2-4; weak D call: TRBD2 (5 bases). The germline V gene encodes CDR1 SNHLY and CDR2 FYNNEI. With 6 bases removed from V and 5 bases from J, the gap between germline ends came to 11 bases. The CDR3 contains 13 residues. CDR3 in DNA: TGTGCCAGCAGCACAGAAGCGGAAAACATTCAGTACTTC. This sequence encodes CASSTEAENIQYF.